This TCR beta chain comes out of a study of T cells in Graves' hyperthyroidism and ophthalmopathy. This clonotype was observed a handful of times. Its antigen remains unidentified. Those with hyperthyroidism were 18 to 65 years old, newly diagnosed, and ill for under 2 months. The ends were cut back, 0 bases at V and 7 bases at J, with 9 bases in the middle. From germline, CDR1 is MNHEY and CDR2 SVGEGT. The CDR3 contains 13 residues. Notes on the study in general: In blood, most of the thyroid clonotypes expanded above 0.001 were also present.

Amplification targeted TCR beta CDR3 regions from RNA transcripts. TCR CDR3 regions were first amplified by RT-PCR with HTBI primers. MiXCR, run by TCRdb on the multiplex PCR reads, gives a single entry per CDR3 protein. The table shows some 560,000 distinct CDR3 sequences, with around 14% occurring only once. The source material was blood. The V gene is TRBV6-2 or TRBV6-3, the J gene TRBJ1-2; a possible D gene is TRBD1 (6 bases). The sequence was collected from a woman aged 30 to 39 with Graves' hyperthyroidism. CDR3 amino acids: CASSYSRGAGYTF. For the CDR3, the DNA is TGTGCCAGCAGTTACTCGAGGGGGGCTGGCTACACCTTC.